Below, 27 T cell receptor beta chains from the same sample are listed, as sequenced in a study of vaccination and CD4 T cells after COVID-19. No antigen has been identified for these receptors. The study sequenced cultured CD4+ T cell DNA using the Oncomine TCR Beta short-read assay. TCRdb re-derived calls from the PCR reads in MiXCR, one entry per CDR3 protein. The sample yields approximately 12,000 distinct CDR3 sequences, 20% seen once. Treatment here: 10-day PBMC culture with coronavirus spike peptide pools or control peptides (ViraFEST assay). This material consisted of CD4+ T cells from blood, cultured in vitro, taken before SARS-CoV-2 vaccination. These receptors all come from a human donor who received a COVID-19 vaccine.

V and J are TRBV18 and TRBJ1-1, with TRBD1 matching over 11 bases. V dropped 3 bases and J dropped 4; count of bases not matched to a gene: 4. Per germline, CDR1 KGHSH and CDR2 LQKENI. The CDR3 runs 15 residues. The CDR3 bases are TGTGCCAGCTCACCCCTCGGGACAGGGGGCACTGAAGCTTTCTTT. Amino acid sequence: CASSPLGTGGTEAFF.

This clonotype has just a few counts. This sequence joins TRBV6-1 and TRBJ1-4, with 8 nucleotides matching TRBD1. The CDR3 covers 13 residues. V shed 5 bases, J shed 15 bases, and the junction held 11 bases outside the gene matches. Germline-derived CDR1 and CDR2 are MNHNS and SASEGT. Here the CDR3 reads CASSRLVGQGLFF. CDR3 nucleotides: TGTGCCAGCAGTCGACTGGTAGGACAGGGATTGTTTTTT.

The chain carries TRBV6-1 and TRBJ1-1; the D gene is possibly TRBD1 (5 bases). This CDR3 has 13 amino acids. Trimming pared 6 bases from V and 11 bases from J, leaving 19 bases between. Looked up from germline, CDR1 is MNHNS and CDR2 is SASEGT. The CDR3 bases are TGTGCCAGCAGCTTAAGGACAAGAGTTCGGGCTTTCTTT. It encodes CASSLRTRVRAFF.

This rearrangement joins TRBV10-3 to TRBJ2-6, with TRBD2 identical over 7 bases. Germline trimming cut 4 bases from V and 2 bases from J; bases unmatched to any gene: 8. Germline V gene data show CDR1 as ENHRY and CDR2 as SYGVKD. The CDR3 spans 17 residues. This chain's CDR3 is CAISAFGGTTGANVLTF. The CDR3 DNA reads TGTGCCATCAGTGCCTTCGGGGGGACCACTGGGGCCAACGTCCTGACTTTC.

The chain combines TRBV6-1 with TRBJ2-1; 8 nucleotides align to TRBD2. The V and J ends lost 6 bases and 1 base, in that order; junction bases with no gene match: 11. The CDR3 runs 17 residues. The V gene's germline CDR1 is MNHNS and CDR2 SASEGT. CDR3 in DNA: TGTGCCAGCAGACCCTTTTTTGCGGGGGGTTCCTACAATGAGCAGTTCTTC. Translating gives CASRPFFAGGSYNEQFF.

This clonotype is termed medium-sized. V usage is TRBV20-1 and J usage is TRBJ1-2, with D hard to call. V was clipped by 6 bases and J by 5 bases, with 19 bases between them. From germline, CDR1 is DFQATT and CDR2 SNEGSKA (reference sequence). The CDR3 runs to 14 residues. CDR3 coding DNA: TGCAGTGCCCTCGTCGTTGCCGGGGTTTATGGCTACACCTTC. Translating it yields CSALVVAGVYGYTF.

This clonotype occurred a few times. This chain links TRBV12-3 or TRBV12-4 with TRBJ2-3; D unclear. V shed 6 bases and J shed 8 bases, with 15 bases lying between them. This CDR3 has 13 amino acids. The CDR3 DNA reads TGTGCCAGCAGAACTGGGCTTCCGGGTACGCAGTATTTT. This codes for CASRTGLPGTQYF.

This clonotype showed up just a few times. The V call is TRBV6-1, the J call TRBJ1-5; D unclear. V dropped 3 bases and J dropped 9 bases, with 9 bases sitting between them. Germline values: CDR1 MNHNS, CDR2 SASEGT. The CDR3 runs to 12 residues. The CDR3: CASSDSSRPQHF. In DNA form, the CDR3 reads TGTGCCAGCAGTGATTCCAGTCGGCCCCAGCATTTT.

This clonotype was counted a few times. The rearrangement joins TRBV12-3 or TRBV12-4 to TRBJ2-5; tentatively, D is TRBD2 (7 bases). V shed 5 bases and J shed 4 bases, with 17 bases lying between them. The CDR3 consists of 15 residues. The CDR3 reads CASSLVGGAGETQYF. The CDR3 DNA follows: TGTGCCAGCAGTCTTGTTGGGGGGGCCGGAGAGACCCAGTACTTC.

The chain combines TRBV7-8 with TRBJ1-4, with D uncertain. Germline V gives CDR1 SGHVS, CDR2 FQNEAQ. V was cut by 4 bases and J by 0 bases, with 12 bases left in between. CDR3 size: 16 residues. The chain's CDR3 is CASSSLGASTNEKLFF. The CDR3 coding sequence is TGTGCCAGCAGCTCCCTGGGAGCATCAACTAATGAAAAACTGTTTTTT.

This clonotype was detected a few times. The chain employs TRBV6-5 and TRBJ2-5; weak D call: TRBD2 (6 bases). Germline V CDR1 and CDR2: MNHEY, SVGAGI. V was shortened by 4 bases and J by 2 bases, with 11 bases between the two germline ends. This CDR3 has 14 residues. CDR3 sequence reads: CASSLVGGQETQYF. CDR3 in DNA: TGTGCCAGCAGTTTAGTGGGGGGACAAGAGACCCAGTACTTC.

The J gene is TRBJ2-3, the V gene TRBV21-1; the table calls TRBD2, which could not be checked here. TRBV21-1 is a recognized pseudogene. The CDR3 runs 20 residues. This CDR3 is CASTINSTGTSGGALDTQYF. The CDR3, as DNA: TGTGCCAGCACCATTAATTCGACCGGGACTAGCGGGGGGGCCCTCGATACGCAGTATTTT.

The V and J genes are TRBV7-2 and TRBJ2-7; a weak D match, TRBD2 (7 bases). V was clipped by 2 bases and J by 6 bases, with 17 bases between them. From germline, CDR1 is SGHTA and CDR2 FQGNSA. The CDR3 is 15 amino acids. The CDR3, as DNA: TGTGCCAGCAGCTTAAGGCGGGGGCCCGGGGGCGAGCAGTACTTC. It codes for CASSLRRGPGGEQYF.

The V call is TRBV2, the J call TRBJ2-7; 8 bases map to TRBD1. This CDR3 region has 13 residues. Germline V gene lookup returns CDR1 SNHLY and CDR2 FYNNEI. V was pared by 6 bases and J by 2 bases, with 3 bases of the junction left unmatched. The CDR3, as DNA: TGTGCCAGCAGGGGGGACAGGCCCTACGAGCAGTACTTC. Translation gives CASRGDRPYEQYF. Using reference TRBV2 and TRBJ2-7 for the parts outside the CDR3, the full variable domain is EPEVTQTPSHQVTQMGQEVILRCVPISNHLYFYWYRQILGQKVEFLVSFYNNEISEKSEIFDDQFSVERPDGSNFTLKIRSTKLEDSAMYFCASRGDRPYEQYFGPGTRLTVT.

This chain joins TRBV24-1 and TRBJ2-3; 8 bases line up with TRBD2. Unmatched junction bases numbered 6, after V lost 7 bases and J lost 1 base. Germline V gene data show CDR1 as KGHDR and CDR2 as SFDVKD. This CDR3 is built from 15 residues. The CDR3, as DNA: TGTGCCACCAGCAGACCGGGAGGGGGCACAGATACGCAGTATTTT. Translation gives CATSRPGGGTDTQYF.

V gene TRBV5-1 combines with J gene TRBJ1-6, with D maybe TRBD1 (5 bases). Germline V gene sequence: CDR1 SGHRS, CDR2 YFSETQ. This CDR3 has 16 residues. V was cut by 0 bases and J by 7 bases, with 14 bases left in between. As DNA, the CDR3 is TGCGCCAGCAGCTTGGCCCAGGGCCGCAAAAATTCACCCCTCCACTTT. Translation: CASSLAQGRKNSPLHF.

Judged by abundance, this clonotype is medium-sized (0.01 to 0.1%). This CDR3 reads CATSREPVTLEAFF. The CDR3 bases are TGTGCCACCAGCAGAGAACCCGTCACCTTGGAGGCTTTCTTT. V is TRBV15 and J is TRBJ1-1; D gene ambiguous. The germline V and J ends were trimmed by 0 bases and 11 bases, with 16 bases remaining between them. Germline V gene data show CDR1 as LNHNV and CDR2 as YYDKDF (reference sequence). The CDR3 runs to 14 residues.

V and J are TRBV24-1 and TRBJ2-7, with D possibly TRBD1 on 7 matching bases. V was pared by 2 bases and J by 5 bases, with 15 bases between. CDR1 is KGHDR, CDR2 SFDVKD, per germline. CDR3 size: 15 residues. This CDR3 reads CATSDSSTGRHEQYF. The CDR3 DNA reads as TGTGCCACCAGTGATTCTTCGACAGGGAGGCACGAGCAGTACTTC.

This clonotype was picked up a small number of times. V and J are TRBV6-2 or TRBV6-3 and TRBJ2-4, with D uncertain. Trimming took 2 bases from V and 1 from J, leaving 15 bases between them. Germline V gene data show CDR1 as MNHEY and CDR2 as SVGEGT. The length of the CDR3 is 17 residues. This CDR3 is CASSYEARDSAKNIQYF. As DNA, the CDR3 is TGTGCCAGCAGTTACGAGGCAAGAGACTCGGCCAAAAACATTCAGTACTTC.

By share, this clonotype counts as medium-sized (0.01 to 0.1%). This chain links TRBV20-1 with TRBJ2-5, with TRBD1 matching over 7 bases. The CDR3 sequence is 13 residues long. Trimming took 1 base from V and 2 from J; bases not matched to a gene: 1. Germline loops: CDR1 DFQATT, CDR2 SNEGSKA (reference sequence). The CDR3 sequence: CSARATGQETQYF. CDR3 DNA sequence: TGCAGTGCTAGAGCGACAGGGCAAGAGACCCAGTACTTC.

There are a few counts of this clonotype. CDR3 loop: CSSGPGQGNEKLFF. CDR3 DNA sequence: TGCAGTTCCGGACCGGGACAGGGCAATGAAAAACTGTTTTTT. J is TRBJ1-4 and V is TRBV20-1; 9 positions match TRBD1. The germline V gene encodes CDR1 DFQATT and CDR2 SNEGSKA (reference sequence). The CDR3 is 14 amino acids. V shed 8 bases and J 5 bases; nucleotides not matched to a gene: 9.

This clonotype was observed a few times. The chain combines TRBV10-3 with TRBJ2-7; no clear D gene. The CDR3 is 13 residues long. V lost 8 bases and J 5 bases, leaving 16 bases between the germline ends. Germline values: CDR1 ENHRY, CDR2 SYGVKD. Written as DNA, the CDR3 is TGTGCCATCTTAGGCAACCAAGTCCACGAGCAGTACTTC. Residues: CAILGNQVHEQYF.

For the CDR3, the DNA is TGTGCCATCAGCCTAGACCTGAACTATGGCTACACCTTC. Translated: CAISLDLNYGYTF. The chain is built from TRBV10-3 and TRBJ1-2; D gene unclear. Germline CDR1 is ENHRY and CDR2 is SYGVKD. Trimming left V 6 bases short and J 2 bases short, with 10 bases between. CDR3 length: 13 amino acids.

V usage is TRBV7-9 and J usage is TRBJ2-3, with TRBD1 matching 10 bases. The CDR3 has 17 amino acids. V lost 5 bases, J lost 6 bases, and 14 bases stayed unmatched. Germline CDR1 SEHNR, CDR2 FQNEAQ (reference sequence). The CDR3 DNA reads TGTGCCAGCAGCCTTACCGGGACAGGGGCACGTGGGGATACGCAGTATTTT. Translation gives CASSLTGTGARGDTQYF.

J is TRBJ2-5 and V is TRBV9; the match to TRBD2 covers 8 bases. The CDR3 loop spans 15 amino acids. In germline, CDR1 is SGDLS, CDR2 YYNGEE. V was clipped by 4 bases and J by 5 bases; unmatched bases: 10. CDR3 amino acids: CASSPGGRGEETQYF. The CDR3 DNA is TGTGCCAGCAGCCCTGGGGGGCGGGGGGAGGAGACCCAGTACTTC.

By sample fraction, this clonotype is medium-sized. This chain connects TRBV30 to TRBJ1-2; D is uncertain. Germline V lookup: CDR1 GTSNPN, CDR2 SVGIG (reference sequence). Trimming pared 0 bases from V and 0 bases from J, leaving 5 bases between. This CDR3 has 13 amino acids. The CDR3 bases are TGTGCCTGGAGTGTAGGGCCTAACTATGGCTACACCTTC. This gives the protein CAWSVGPNYGYTF.

This clonotype has just a few counts. CDR3 residues: CASSPDRADTQYF. CDR3 DNA sequence: TGTGCCAGCAGTCCCGATAGGGCAGATACGCAGTATTTT. The V gene is TRBV4-2, the J gene TRBJ2-3; D ambiguous. Germline CDR1 LGHNA, CDR2 YNFKEQ. This CDR3 comprises 13 residues. V dropped 6 bases and J dropped 4 bases, with 11 bases sitting between them.